There are a few counts of the clone carrying this TCR beta chain. Antigen unknown. RNA served as the template for amplifying TCR beta CDR3 regions. The authors performed first-round RT-PCR with HTBI primers and then a second-round multiplex PCR. MiXCR was run by TCRdb on the multiplex PCR reads, yielding one entry per CDR3 protein. The data contain about 620,000 distinct CDR3 sequences, around a fifth of them seen just once; the ten biggest clones take up roughly 6.9%. Hyperthyroidism qualified as stable when ophthalmopathy did not develop within 18 months of follow-up. Newly diagnosed hyperthyroidism donors, aged 18 to 65, duration under 2 months. This specimen belongs to a study of Graves' ophthalmopathy and Graves' hyperthyroidism. Study-wide background: Before any treatment, peripheral blood was taken at the initial diagnosis. Whole-study findings and limits: Blood also contained most of the expanded thyroid clonotypes above 0.001 frequency.

Per the germline V gene, CDR1 is SGHRS and CDR2 is YFSETQ. V gave up 2 bases and J gave up 2 bases, with 10 bases separating them. The CDR3 extends over 14 amino acids. V gene TRBV5-1 combines with J gene TRBJ2-5; the D gene is possibly TRBD1 (6 bases). This clonotype was sampled from a woman in her late teens or twenties with stable Graves' hyperthyroidism. Some clones in this sample may be carry-over from other donors' samples. The specimen sequenced was peripheral blood. The CDR3 is CASSLARGQETQYF. The CDR3 region has the DNA TGCGCCAGCAGCTTAGCCAGGGGACAAGAGACCCAGTACTTC.